This T cell receptor beta chain derives from a study of T cell repertoires in cytomegalovirus infection. In regard to this clonotype: Its antigen is currently unknown. The CDR3 end shows no conserved phenylalanine or tryptophan, and so a read error is likely.

TCRdb reprocessed the reads with MiXCR, giving one entry per CDR3 protein. The sample records roughly 90,000 distinct CDR3 sequences, 20% to 30% being singletons. Germline CDR1 and CDR2: SEHNR and FQNEAQ (reference sequence). Trimming cost V 6 bases and J 5 bases, with 11 bases left between them. The CDR3 length is 12 residues. Sequenced material: CD8+ T cells from cultured PBMCs, taken from culture after CMV antigen stimulation. This TCR was sampled from a human donor in good health (CMV status not recorded). Some clones in this sample may be carry-over from other donors' samples. The chain uses TRBV7-9 and TRBJ2-7, with a tentative D call TRBD2 (6 bases). The CDR3 protein is CASREPGDEQYS. As DNA, the CDR3 is TGTGCCAGCAGAGAACCGGGGGACGAGCAGTACTCC.